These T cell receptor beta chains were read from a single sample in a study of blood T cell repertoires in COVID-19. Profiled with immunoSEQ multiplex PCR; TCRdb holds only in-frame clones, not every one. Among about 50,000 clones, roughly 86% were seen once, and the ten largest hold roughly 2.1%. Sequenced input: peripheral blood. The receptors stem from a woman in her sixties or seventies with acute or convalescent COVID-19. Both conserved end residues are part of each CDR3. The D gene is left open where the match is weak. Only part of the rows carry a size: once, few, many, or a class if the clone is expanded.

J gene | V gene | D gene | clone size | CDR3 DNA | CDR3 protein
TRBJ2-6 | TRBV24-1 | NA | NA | TGTGCCACCAGCCTCGGGGATGGGGCCAACGTCCTGACTTTC | CATSLGDGANVLTF
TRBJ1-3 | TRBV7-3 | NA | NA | TGTGCCAGCAGCTTAGAAGCGCCGTTCTCTGGAAACACCATATATTTT | CASSLEAPFSGNTIYF
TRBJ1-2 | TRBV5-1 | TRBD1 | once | TGCGCCAGCAGCTTGGAGGAGGGACAGTTCTCCTATGGCTACACCTTC | CASSLEEGQFSYGYTF
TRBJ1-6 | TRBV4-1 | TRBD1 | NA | TGCGCCAGCAGCCGAGACAGGGATGGGTCACCCCTCCACTTT | CASSRDRDGSPLHF
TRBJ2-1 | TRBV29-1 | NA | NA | TGCAGCGTTGTACAGGACTACAATGAGCAGTTCTTC | CSVVQDYNEQFF
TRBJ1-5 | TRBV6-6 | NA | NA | TGTGCCGGCTCACGGGGGAAAGAACATCCTAGGTGGCCCCAGCATTTT | CAGSRGKEHPRWPQHF
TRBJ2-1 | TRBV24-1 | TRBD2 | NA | TGTGCCACCAGTGATTCGAACGATCATGGACTAGCGGGCCGGGAGCAGTTCTTC | CATSDSNDHGLAGREQFF
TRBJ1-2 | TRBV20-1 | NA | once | TGCAGTGCTACTAGAGACAGGCACTACACCTTC | CSATRDRHYTF
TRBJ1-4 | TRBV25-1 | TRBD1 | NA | TGTGCCAGCAGTGAGACAGGGTCGTTACAAAAACTGTTTTTT | CASSETGSLQKLFF
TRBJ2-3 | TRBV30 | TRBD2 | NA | TGTGCCTGGAGTGTAGGGGCGGGAGGGATCACAGATACGCAGTATTTT | CAWSVGAGGITDTQYF
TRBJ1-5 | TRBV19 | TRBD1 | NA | TGTGCCAGTAGTATCAGCCCAGGGGGCAGGCGGAATAATCAGCCCCAGCATTTT | CASSISPGGRRNNQPQHF
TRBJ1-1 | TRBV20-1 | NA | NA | TGCAGTGCTAGTCGCAGGGTTGGTAGCACTGAAGCTTTCTTT | CSASRRVGSTEAFF
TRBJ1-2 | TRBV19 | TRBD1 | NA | TGTGCCAGTAGTGATAGGACAGGGAACTATGGCTACACCTTC | CASSDRTGNYGYTF
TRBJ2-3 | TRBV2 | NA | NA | TGTGCCAGCAGTGGTGATAGCGGAGAGCAGTATTTT | CASSGDSGEQYF
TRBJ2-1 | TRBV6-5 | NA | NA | TGTGCCAGCGCCCTATCCTACAATGAGCAGTTCTTC | CASALSYNEQFF
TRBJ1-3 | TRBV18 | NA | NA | TGTGCCAGCTCACCGACGTTCCTCGACTCCTCTGGAAACACCATATATTTT | CASSPTFLDSSGNTIYF
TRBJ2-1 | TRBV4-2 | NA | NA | TGTGCCAGCAGCCAAGAAGGGGGCTCCTACAATGAGCAGTTCTTC | CASSQEGGSYNEQFF
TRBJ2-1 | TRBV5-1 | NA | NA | TGCGCCAGCAGCTTGGGACAGGGAGGTTACTCCTACAATGAGCAGTTCTTC | CASSLGQGGYSYNEQFF
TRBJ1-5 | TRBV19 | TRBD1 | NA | TGTGCCAGTAGTACGGGACAGGGATATCAGCCCCAGCATTTT | CASSTGQGYQPQHF
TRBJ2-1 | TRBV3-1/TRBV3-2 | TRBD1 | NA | TGTGCCAGCAGCCAAGCGACGGACAGGGTTATTAACAATGAGCAGTTCTTC | CASSQATDRVINNEQFF
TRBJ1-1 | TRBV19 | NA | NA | TGTGCCAGTAGTGTCCGGGACACCAGGAACACTGAAGCTTTCTTT | CASSVRDTRNTEAFF
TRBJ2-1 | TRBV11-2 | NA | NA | TGTGCCAGCAGCTTTAGGGGTCTCTACAATGAGCAGTTCTTC | CASSFRGLYNEQFF